Listed here is a single T cell receptor beta chain. This specimen belongs to a study of shared clonotypes between healthy human individuals. Across the study: The donor pool was made up of two women and a few men aged 18 to 49.

Sequencing was performed with immunoSEQ multiplex PCR; in TCRdb, only in-frame clones are kept and a portion is missing. The profile shows some 650,000 clones, about 96% of them singletons. The sequence came from a woman aged 30 to 39 in good health. Sequencing used naive CD4+ T cells sorted from blood. Specified subset: CD45RA+ positively selected.

The chain's CDR3 is CASSRQTGQPGAFF. CDR3 bases: TGTGCCAGCAGCCGGCAGACAGGGCAACCTGGAGCTTTCTTT. V is TRBV5-5 and J is TRBJ1-1, with 7 bases fitting TRBD1. The V gene's germline CDR1 is SGHKS and CDR2 YYEKEE (reference sequence). The CDR3 runs to 14 residues. V was pared by 4 bases and J by 10 bases, with 13 bases of the junction left unmatched.